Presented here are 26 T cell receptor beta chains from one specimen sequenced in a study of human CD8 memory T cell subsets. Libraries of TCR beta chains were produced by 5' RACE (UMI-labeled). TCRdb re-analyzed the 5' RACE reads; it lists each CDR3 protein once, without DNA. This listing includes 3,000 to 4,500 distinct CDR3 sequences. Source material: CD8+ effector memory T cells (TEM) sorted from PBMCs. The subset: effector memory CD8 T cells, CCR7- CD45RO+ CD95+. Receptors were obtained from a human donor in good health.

CDR3 loop: CASSEAGTSFEQFF. The chain recombines TRBV6-4 with TRBJ2-1; the D gene TCRdb calls, TRBD2, cannot be checked with no DNA. CDR1 and CDR2 (germline): MRHNA, SNTAGT. The CDR3 consists of 14 residues.

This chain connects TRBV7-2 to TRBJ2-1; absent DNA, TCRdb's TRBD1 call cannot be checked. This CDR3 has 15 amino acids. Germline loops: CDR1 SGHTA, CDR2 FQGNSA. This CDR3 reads CASSPWSGSYNEQFF.

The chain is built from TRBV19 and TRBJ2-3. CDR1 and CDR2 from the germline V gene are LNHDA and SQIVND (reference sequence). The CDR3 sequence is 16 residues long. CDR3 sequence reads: CASSIHPYSQTDTQYF.

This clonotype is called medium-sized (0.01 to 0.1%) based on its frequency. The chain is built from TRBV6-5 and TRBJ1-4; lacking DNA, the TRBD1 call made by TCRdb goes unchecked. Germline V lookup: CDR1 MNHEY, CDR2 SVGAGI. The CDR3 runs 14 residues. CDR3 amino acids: CASDSGIPGEKLFF.

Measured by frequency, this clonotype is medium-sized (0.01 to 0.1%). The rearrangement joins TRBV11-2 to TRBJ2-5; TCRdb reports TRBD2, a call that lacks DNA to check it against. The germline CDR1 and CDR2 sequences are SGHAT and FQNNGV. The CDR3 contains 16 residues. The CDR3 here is CASSPLAGGYQETQYF.

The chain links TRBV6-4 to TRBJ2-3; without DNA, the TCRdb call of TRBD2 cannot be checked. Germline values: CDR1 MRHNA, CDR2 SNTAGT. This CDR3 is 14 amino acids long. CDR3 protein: CASSAGAGSDTQYF.

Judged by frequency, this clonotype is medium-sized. Here the CDR3 reads CSVEERGSYEQYF. This rearrangement joins TRBV29-1 to TRBJ2-7. CDR1 SQVTM and CDR2 ANQGSEA come from the germline V gene. The CDR3 contains 13 residues.

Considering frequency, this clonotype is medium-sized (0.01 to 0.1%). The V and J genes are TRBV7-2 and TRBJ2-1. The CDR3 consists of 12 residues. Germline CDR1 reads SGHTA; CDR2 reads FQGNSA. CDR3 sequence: CASIPPHNEQFF.

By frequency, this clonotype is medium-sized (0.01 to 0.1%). This CDR3 reads CASSMADAYNEQFF. The J gene is TRBJ2-1, the V gene TRBV19. CDR3 length: 14 amino acids. Germline V lookup: CDR1 LNHDA, CDR2 SQIVND (reference sequence).

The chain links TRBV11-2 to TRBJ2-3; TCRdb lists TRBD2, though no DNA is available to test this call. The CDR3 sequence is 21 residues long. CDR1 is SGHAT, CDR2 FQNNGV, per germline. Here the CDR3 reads CASSSRLLAGGPPRLTDTQYF.

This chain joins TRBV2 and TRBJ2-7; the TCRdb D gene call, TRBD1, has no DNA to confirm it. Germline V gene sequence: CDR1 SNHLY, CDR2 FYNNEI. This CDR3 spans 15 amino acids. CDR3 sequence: CASSEQGASSYEQYF.

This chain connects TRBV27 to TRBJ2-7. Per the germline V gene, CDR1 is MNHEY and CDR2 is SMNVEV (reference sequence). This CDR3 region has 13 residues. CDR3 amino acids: CASSSLNSYEQYF.

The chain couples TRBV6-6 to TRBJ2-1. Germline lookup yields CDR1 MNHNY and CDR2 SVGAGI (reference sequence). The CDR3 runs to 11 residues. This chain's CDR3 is CASSPYNEQFF.

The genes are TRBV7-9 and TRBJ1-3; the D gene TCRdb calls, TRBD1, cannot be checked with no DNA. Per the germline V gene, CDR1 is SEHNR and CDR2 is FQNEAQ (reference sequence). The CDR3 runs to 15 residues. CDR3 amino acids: CASSSDAQPGNTIYF.

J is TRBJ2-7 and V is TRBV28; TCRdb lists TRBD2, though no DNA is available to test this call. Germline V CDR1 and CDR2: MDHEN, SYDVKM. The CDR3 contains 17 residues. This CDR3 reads CASSFYGWAGPTYEQYF.

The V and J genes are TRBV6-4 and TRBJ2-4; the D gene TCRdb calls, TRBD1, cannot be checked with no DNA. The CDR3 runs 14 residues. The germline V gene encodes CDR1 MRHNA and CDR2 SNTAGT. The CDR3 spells CASSSGQEGNIQYF.

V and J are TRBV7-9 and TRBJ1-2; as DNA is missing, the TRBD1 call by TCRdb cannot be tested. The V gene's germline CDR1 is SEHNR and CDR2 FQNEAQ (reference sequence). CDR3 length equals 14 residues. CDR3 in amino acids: CASRNTGTAYGYTF.

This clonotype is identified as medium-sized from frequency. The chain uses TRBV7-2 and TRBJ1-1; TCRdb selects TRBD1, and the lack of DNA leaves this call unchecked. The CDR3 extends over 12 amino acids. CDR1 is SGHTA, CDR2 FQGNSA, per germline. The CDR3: CASSPQGLRAFF.

The CDR3 protein is CASSLVVGLAANEQFF. The V gene is TRBV5-1, the J gene TRBJ2-1; lacking DNA, the TRBD2 call made by TCRdb goes unchecked. CDR3 length equals 16 residues. CDR1 and CDR2 from the germline V gene are SGHRS and YFSETQ.

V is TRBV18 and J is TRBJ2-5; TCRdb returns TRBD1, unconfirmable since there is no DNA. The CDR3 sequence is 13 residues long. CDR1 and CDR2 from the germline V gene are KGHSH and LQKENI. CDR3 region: CASSPSARETQYF.

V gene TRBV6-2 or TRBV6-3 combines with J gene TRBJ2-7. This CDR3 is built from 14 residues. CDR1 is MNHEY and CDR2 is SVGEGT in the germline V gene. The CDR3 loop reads CASTDGLEANEQYF.

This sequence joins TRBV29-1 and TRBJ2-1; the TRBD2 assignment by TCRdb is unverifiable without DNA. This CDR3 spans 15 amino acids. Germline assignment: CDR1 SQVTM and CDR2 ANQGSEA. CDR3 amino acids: CSVEGGLAGYNEQFF.

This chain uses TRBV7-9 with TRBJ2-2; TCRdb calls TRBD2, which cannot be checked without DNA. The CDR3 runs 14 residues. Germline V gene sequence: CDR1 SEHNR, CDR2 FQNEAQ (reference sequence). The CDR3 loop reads CASSSSLMAGELFF.

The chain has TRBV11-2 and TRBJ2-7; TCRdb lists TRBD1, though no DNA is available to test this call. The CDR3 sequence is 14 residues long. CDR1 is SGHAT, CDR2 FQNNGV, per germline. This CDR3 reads CASSSAGGIYEQYF. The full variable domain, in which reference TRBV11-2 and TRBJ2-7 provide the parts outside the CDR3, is EAGVAQSPRYKIIEKRQSVAFWCNPISGHATLYWYQQILGQGPKLLIQFQNNGVVDDSQLPKDRFSAERLKGVDSTLKIQPAKLEDSAVYLCASSSAGGIYEQYFGPGTRLTVT.

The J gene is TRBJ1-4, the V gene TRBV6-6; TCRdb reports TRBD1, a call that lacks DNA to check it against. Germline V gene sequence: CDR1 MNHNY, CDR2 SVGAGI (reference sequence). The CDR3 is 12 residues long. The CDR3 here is CATRQLNEKLFF.

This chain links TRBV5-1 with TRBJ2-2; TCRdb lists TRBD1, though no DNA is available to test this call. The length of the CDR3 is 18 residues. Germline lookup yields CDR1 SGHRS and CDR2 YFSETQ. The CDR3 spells CASSSGQGPYHIPGELFF.